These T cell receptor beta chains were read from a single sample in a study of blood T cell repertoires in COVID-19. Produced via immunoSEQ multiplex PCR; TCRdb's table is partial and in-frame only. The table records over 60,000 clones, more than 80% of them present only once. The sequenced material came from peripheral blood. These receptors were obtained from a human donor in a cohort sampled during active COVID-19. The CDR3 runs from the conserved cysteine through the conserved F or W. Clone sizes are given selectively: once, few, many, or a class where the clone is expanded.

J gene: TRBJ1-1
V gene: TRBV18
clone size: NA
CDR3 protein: CASSLTDRGDTEAFF

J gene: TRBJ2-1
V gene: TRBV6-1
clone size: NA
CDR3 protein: CASSEGSSYNEQFF

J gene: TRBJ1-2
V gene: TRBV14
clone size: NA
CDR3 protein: CASKRAGNYGYTF

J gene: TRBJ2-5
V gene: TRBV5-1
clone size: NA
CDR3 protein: CASSMDSKQETQYF

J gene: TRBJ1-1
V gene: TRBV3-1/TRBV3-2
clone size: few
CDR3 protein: CASSQGDRGYVTEAFF

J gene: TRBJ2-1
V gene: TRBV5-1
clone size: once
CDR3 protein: CASSPASGGASEQFF

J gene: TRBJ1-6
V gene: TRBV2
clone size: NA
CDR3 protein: CASGFVQRSSYNSPLHF

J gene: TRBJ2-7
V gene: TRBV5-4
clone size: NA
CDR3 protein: CASSSSYEQYF

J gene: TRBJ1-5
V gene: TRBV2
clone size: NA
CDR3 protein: CASSEVVTGARYGPQHF

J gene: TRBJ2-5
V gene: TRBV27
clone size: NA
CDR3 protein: CASSYRETQYF

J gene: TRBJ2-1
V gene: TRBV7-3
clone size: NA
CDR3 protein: CASSLGTSGYNEQFF

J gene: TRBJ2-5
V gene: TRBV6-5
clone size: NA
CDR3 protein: CASRRTGQETQYF

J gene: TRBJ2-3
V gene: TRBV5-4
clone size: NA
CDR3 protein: CASSLFRAGGLPDTQYF

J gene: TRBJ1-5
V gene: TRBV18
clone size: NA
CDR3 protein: CASSNTQGFQPQHF

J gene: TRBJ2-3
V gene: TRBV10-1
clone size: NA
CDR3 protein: CASSPDSGNTDTQYF